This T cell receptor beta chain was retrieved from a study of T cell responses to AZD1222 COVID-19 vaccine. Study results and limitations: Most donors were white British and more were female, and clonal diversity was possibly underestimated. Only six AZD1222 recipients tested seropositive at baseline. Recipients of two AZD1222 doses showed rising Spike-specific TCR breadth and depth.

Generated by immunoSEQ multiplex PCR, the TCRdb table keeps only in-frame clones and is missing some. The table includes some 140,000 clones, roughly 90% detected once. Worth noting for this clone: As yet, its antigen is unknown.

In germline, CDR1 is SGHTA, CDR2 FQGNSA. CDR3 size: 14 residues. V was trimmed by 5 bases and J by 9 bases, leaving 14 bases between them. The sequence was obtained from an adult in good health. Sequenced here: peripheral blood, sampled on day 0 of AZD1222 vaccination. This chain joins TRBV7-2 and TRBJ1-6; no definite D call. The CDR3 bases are TGTGCCAGCAGCCCAAGGGTCGAAGGTTCACCCCTCCACTTT. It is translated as CASSPRVEGSPLHF.